This is a list of T cell receptor beta chains from one sample in a study of T-cell memory formation after mild COVID-19. TCRdb passed the 5' RACE reads through MiXCR, listing each CDR3 protein once. The sample yields approximately 240,000 distinct CDR3 sequences, about 17% seen once. Material for sequencing was PBMCs or a T cell subset sorted from them (not recorded which). Receptors were obtained from a man aged 18-30 years who had mild COVID-19 (a few samples of this study predate the infection). Cell type and time point are not known. The CDR3 runs from the conserved cysteine through the conserved F or W. Fields, in order: clone size, D gene, V gene, J gene, CDR3 protein, CDR3 DNA. The D gene is left open where the match is weak. Clone sizes are given selectively: once, few, many, or a class where the clone is expanded.

NA	NA	TRBV12-3/TRBV12-4	TRBJ1-5	CASSFWDNQPQHF	TGTGCCAGCAGTTTTTGGGACAATCAGCCCCAGCATTTT
NA	NA	TRBV21-1	TRBJ1-1	CASSWGAGTEAFF	NA
NA	TRBD1	TRBV5-1	TRBJ2-7	CASSLGFAGDRGYEQYF	TGCGCCAGCAGCTTGGGGTTTGCTGGGGACAGAGGCTACGAGCAGTACTTC
NA	NA	TRBV5-1	TRBJ1-1	CASSLARGLGEAFF	TGCGCCAGCAGCTTGGCTAGGGGCCTGGGTGAAGCTTTCTTT
few	TRBD1	TRBV5-1	TRBJ1-1	CASSLRQGARTEAFF	TGCGCCAGCAGCCTAAGACAGGGGGCGAGGACTGAAGCTTTCTTT
NA	NA	TRBV6-5	TRBJ2-3	CASSSSRTSTDTQYF	TGTGCCAGCAGTAGTTCTCGCACTAGCACAGATACGCAGTATTTT
few	TRBD1	TRBV28	TRBJ2-3	CASTSGTGSTDTQYF	TGTGCCAGCACATCCGGGACAGGGAGCACAGATACGCAGTATTTT
NA	TRBD1	TRBV20-1	TRBJ2-5	CSARPTGVRETQYF	TGCAGTGCTAGGCCGACAGGGGTGCGAGAGACCCAGTACTTC
few	NA	TRBV29-1	TRBJ2-3	CSVGMGRHTDTQYF	TGCAGCGTTGGGATGGGGAGACACACAGATACGCAGTATTTT
NA	TRBD1	TRBV4-3	TRBJ2-4	CASSQGGSYRDRGRNIQYF	TGCGCCAGCAGCCAAGGGGGTAGCTACCGGGACAGGGGGAGAAACATTCAGTACTTC
few	NA	TRBV9	TRBJ2-5	CASSVGGDVYQETQYF	TGTGCCAGCAGCGTCGGAGGCGACGTGTACCAAGAGACCCAGTACTTC
NA	TRBD1	TRBV12-3/TRBV12-4	TRBJ1-1	CASTTTGGVTEAFF	TGTGCCAGCACCACGACAGGGGGCGTAACTGAAGCTTTCTTT
few	NA	TRBV20-1	TRBJ1-6	CSANMANSPLHF	TGCAGTGCTAACATGGCTAATTCACCCCTCCACTTT
NA	NA	TRBV5-1	TRBJ2-3	CASSFMGGPDTQYF	TGCGCCAGCAGCTTTATGGGGGGGCCAGATACGCAGTATTTT
few	TRBD1	TRBV7-3	TRBJ1-1	CASRSTGQGNTEAFF	TGTGCCAGCAGAAGCACGGGACAGGGGAACACTGAAGCTTTCTTT
many	TRBD2	TRBV11-1	TRBJ2-5	CASIESSSGETQYF	TGTGCCAGCATCGAATCTTCTAGCGGAGAGACCCAGTACTTC
few	NA	TRBV12-3/TRBV12-4	TRBJ2-5	CASRGTWSQETQYF	TGTGCCAGCAGGGGGACCTGGAGCCAAGAGACCCAGTACTTC